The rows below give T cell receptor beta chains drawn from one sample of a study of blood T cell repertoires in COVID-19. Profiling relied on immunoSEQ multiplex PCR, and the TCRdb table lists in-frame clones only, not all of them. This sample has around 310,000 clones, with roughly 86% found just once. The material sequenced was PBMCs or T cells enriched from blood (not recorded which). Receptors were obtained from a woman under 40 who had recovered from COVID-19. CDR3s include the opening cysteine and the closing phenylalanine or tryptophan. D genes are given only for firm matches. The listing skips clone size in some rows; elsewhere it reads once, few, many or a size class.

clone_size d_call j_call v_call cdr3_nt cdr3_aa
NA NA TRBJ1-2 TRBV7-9 TGTGCCAGCAGCTTAGATTATCCAGGCGAGATTGGCTACACCTTC CASSLDYPGEIGYTF
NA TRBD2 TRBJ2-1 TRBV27 TGTGCCAGCTTAGGGACTAGCGGGAGACTTGAGCAGTTCTTC CASLGTSGRLEQFF
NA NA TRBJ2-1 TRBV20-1 TGCAGTGCTTTTAGCAATGAGCAGTTCTTC CSAFSNEQFF
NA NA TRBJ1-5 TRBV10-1 TGCGCCAGCAGTGAGTCCGGGAGGAATAGCAATCAGCCCCAGCATTTT CASSESGRNSNQPQHF
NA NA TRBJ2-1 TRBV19 TGTGCCACATCCACCATAGGCAGGGGACGCTACAATGAGCAGTTCTTC CATSTIGRGRYNEQFF
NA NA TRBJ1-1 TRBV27 TGTGCCAGCAGATTTGGGGCGCCCAGCACTGAAGCTTTCTTT CASRFGAPSTEAFF
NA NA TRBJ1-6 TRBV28 TGTGCCAGCAGACTGCTTGATTCACCCCTCCACTTT CASRLLDSPLHF
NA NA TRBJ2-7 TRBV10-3 TGTGCCATCAGTGAGTCGAGCGCCTCGTCCTACGAGCAGTACTTC CAISESSASSYEQYF
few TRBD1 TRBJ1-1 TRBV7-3 TGTGCCAGCAGCGTTGGACAGGGCGCTGAAGCTTTCTTT CASSVGQGAEAFF
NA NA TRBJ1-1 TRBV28 TGTGCCAGCCGTTTAGGGGGGATTGGCACTGAAGCTTTCTTT CASRLGGIGTEAFF
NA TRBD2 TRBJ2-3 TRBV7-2 TGTGCCAGCAGCTGGGACTACTTCAGCACAGATACGCAGTATTTT CASSWDYFSTDTQYF
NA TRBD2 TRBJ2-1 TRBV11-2 TGTGCCAGCAGTTTAGAAACCCTCCTAGCGGGAGATCTCAATGAGCAGTTCTTC CASSLETLLAGDLNEQFF
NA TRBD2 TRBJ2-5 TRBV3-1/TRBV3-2 TGTGCCAGCAGCCCCCCGGGGCGGGAGGGAGAGACCCAGTACTTC CASSPPGREGETQYF
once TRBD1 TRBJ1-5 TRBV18 TGTGCCAGCTCAGGGACAGGGGGTAATCAGCCCCAGCATTTT CASSGTGGNQPQHF
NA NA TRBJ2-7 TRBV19 TGTGCCAGTAGTATAGATCAGGGTGAGGAGCAGTACTTC CASSIDQGEEQYF
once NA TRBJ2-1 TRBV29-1 TGCAGCGTTGGACAGAGGACCGACAATGAGCAGTTCTTC CSVGQRTDNEQFF
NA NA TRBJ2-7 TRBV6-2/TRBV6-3 TGTGCCAGCAGTTACTCGATGGGTGATCGGAACTACGGCGAGCAGTACTTC CASSYSMGDRNYGEQYF
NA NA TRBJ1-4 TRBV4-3 TGCGCCAGCAGCCAAGAACGGGGTTCGGGTGATGAAAAACTGTTTTTT CASSQERGSGDEKLFF
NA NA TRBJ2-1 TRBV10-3 TGTGCCATCAGTGGTTCCGGGACACCTTCCTACAATGAGCAGTTCTTC CAISGSGTPSYNEQFF
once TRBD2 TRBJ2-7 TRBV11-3 TGTGCCAGCAGCTTAGGGACTAGCGGGATTTACGAGCAGTACTTC CASSLGTSGIYEQYF
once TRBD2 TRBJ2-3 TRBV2 TGTGCCAGCAGTAGCGGGAGGCCGTTATTGGATACGCAGTATTTT CASSSGRPLLDTQYF
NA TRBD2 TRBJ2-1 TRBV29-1 TGCAGCGTTGGAGCGTCAGCGGGACGCAATGAGCAGTTCTTC CSVGASAGRNEQFF
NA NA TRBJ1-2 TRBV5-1 TGCGCCAGCAGCCCCCCAAATAGTTATGGCTACACCTTC CASSPPNSYGYTF
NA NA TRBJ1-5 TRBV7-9 TGTGCCAGCAGCTTAGTTGGGGGGGCCAATCAGCCCCAGCATTTT CASSLVGGANQPQHF
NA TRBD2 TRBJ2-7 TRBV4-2 TGTGCCAGCAGCCAAGATCTGGGCGGGAGGGTGCCCTACGAGCAGTACTTC CASSQDLGGRVPYEQYF
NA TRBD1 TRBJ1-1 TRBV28 TGTGCCAGCAGCCCAGCCGGACAGGGGTACACTGAAGCTTTCTTT CASSPAGQGYTEAFF
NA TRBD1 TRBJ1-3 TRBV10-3 TGTGCCATCAGTGAGTCAAGGGGGCGCTTGTCTGGAAACACCATATATTTT CAISESRGRLSGNTIYF
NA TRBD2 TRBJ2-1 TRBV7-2 TGTGCCAGCAGCTTACTTAGCGGGGCCCTCCTGCGCTCCTACAATGAGCAGTTCTTC CASSLLSGALLRSYNEQFF
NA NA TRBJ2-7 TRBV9 TGTGCCAGCAGCGTTCATCTGGGGCTTTCCTACGAGCAGTACTTC CASSVHLGLSYEQYF
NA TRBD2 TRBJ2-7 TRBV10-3 TGTGCCATCAGTCAGGGACTAGCGGAGGGTTACGAGCAGTACTTC CAISQGLAEGYEQYF
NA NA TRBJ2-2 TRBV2 TGTGCCAGCACATTGTTAGTCGCAGGGGAGCTGTTTTTT CASTLLVAGELFF
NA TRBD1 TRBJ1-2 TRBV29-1 TGCAGCGCCGCCGGGACAGATAGCTATGGCTACACCTTC CSAAGTDSYGYTF
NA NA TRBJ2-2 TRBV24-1 TGTGCCACCAGTCCCCAGACTCTTACCGGGGAGCTGTTTTTT CATSPQTLTGELFF
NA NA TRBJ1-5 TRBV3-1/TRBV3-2 TGTGCCAGCAGCCAAGGTTCAGGTTATAGCAATCAGCCCCAGCATTTT CASSQGSGYSNQPQHF
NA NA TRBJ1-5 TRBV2 TGTGCCAGCAGGGAGACAGTTAGCAATCAGCCCCAGCATTTT CASRETVSNQPQHF
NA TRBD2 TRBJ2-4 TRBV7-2 TGTGCCAGCAGCTTAAGCGTGCTAGCGGGAGGCGGAAACATTCAGTACTTC CASSLSVLAGGGNIQYF
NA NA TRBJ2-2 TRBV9 TGTGCCAGCAGCGTAGGTCTCGGGCGGGAAGGCACCGGGGAGCTGTTTTTT CASSVGLGREGTGELFF
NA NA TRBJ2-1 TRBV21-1 TGTGCCAGCACCGATGGGGGGGAGGGCCGGTTCTTC CASTDGGEGRFF
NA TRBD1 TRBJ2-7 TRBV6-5 TGTGCCAGCAGCAAGACAGGGGACGAGGGCGAGCAGTACTTC CASSKTGDEGEQYF
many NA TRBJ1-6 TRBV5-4 TGTGCCAGCAGCCAACTAGACGGGCCTATAGATTCACCCCTCCACTTT CASSQLDGPIDSPLHF
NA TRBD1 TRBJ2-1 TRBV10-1 TGCGCCAGCAGTGAGGTAACAGGGGACAATGAGCAGTTCTTC CASSEVTGDNEQFF
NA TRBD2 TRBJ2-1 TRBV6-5 TGTGCCAGCAGTTACGCTAGCGGGAGCTCCTACAATGAGCAGTTCTTC CASSYASGSSYNEQFF
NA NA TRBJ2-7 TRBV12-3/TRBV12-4 TGTGCCAGCAGTTATAGGACAACCTACGAGCAGTACTTC CASSYRTTYEQYF
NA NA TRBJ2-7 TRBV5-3 TGTGCCAGAAGCCCGCCCGTTAGGCGGGAACCCAACGAGCAGTACTTC CARSPPVRREPNEQYF
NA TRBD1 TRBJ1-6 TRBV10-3 TGTGCCATCAGGGACAGGGGAGAGTCACCCCTCCACTTT CAIRDRGESPLHF
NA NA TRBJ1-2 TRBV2 TGTGCCAGCAGGGAGGACAGAGAAAACTATGGCTACACCTTC CASREDRENYGYTF
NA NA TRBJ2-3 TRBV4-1 TGCGCCAGCAGCCAAGATTTGGTAGGACAGCTACAACCTAGCACAGATACGCAGTATTTT CASSQDLVGQLQPSTDTQYF
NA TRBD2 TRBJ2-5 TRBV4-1 TGCGCCAGCAGCCAAGATACTGGCTTAGCGGGAGGGCAAGAGACCCAGTACTTC CASSQDTGLAGGQETQYF